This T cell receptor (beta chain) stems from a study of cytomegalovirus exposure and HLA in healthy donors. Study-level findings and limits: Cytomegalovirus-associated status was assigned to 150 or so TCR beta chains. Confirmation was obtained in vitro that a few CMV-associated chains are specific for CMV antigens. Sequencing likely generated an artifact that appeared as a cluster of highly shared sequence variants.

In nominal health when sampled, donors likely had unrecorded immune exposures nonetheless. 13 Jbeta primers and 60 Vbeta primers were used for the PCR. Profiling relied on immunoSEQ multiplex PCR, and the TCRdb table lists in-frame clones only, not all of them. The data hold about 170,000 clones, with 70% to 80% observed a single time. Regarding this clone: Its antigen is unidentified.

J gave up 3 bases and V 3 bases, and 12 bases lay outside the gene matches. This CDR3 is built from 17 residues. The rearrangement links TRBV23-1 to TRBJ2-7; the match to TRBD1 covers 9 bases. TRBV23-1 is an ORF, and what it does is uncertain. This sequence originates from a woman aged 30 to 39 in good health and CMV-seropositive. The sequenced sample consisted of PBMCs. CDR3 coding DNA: TGCGCCAGCAGTCAGTCGACAGGGGGAACATGGCGCTACGAGCAGTACTTC. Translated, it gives CASSQSTGGTWRYEQYF.